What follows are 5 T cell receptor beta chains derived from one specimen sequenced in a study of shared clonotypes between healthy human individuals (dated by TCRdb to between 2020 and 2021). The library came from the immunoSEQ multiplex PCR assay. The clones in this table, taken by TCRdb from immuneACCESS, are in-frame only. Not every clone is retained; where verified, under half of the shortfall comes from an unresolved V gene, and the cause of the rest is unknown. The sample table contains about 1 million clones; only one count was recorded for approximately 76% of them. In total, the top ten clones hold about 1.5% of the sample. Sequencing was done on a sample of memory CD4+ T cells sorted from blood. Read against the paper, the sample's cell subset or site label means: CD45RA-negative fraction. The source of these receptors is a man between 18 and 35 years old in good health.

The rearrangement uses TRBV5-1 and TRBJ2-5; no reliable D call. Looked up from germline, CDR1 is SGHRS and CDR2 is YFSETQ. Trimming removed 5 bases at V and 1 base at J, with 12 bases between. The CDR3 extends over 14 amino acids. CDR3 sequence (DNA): TGCGCCAGCAGTAGTCGGGCCAGCCAAGAGACCCAGTACTTC. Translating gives CASSSRASQETQYF.

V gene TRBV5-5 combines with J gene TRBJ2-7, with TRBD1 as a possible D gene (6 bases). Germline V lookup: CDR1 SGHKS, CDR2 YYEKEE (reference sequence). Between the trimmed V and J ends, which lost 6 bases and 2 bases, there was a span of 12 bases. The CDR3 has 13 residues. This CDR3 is CASNLQGAYEQYF. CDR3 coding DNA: TGTGCCAGCAATTTACAGGGAGCCTACGAGCAGTACTTC.

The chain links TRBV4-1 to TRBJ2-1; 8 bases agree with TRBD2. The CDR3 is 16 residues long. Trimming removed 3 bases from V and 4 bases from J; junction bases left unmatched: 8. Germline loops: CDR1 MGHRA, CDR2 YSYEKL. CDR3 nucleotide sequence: TGCGCCAGCAGCCAGGGGAGCGGGGGTCCTTACAATGAGCAGTTCTTC. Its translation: CASSQGSGGPYNEQFF.

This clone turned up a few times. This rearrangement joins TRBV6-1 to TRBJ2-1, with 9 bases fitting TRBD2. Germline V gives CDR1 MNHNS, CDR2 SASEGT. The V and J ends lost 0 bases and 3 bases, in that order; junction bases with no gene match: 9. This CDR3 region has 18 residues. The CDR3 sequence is CASSEARSAGGYYNEQFF. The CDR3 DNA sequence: TGTGCCAGCAGTGAAGCAAGATCGGCGGGAGGGTACTACAATGAGCAGTTCTTC.

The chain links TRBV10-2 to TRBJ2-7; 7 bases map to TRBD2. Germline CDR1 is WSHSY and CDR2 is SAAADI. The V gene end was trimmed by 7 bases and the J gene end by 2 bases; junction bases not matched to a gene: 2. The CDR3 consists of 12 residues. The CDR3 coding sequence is TGCGCCAGCATGAGCGGGGCCTACGAGCAGTACTTC. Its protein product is CASMSGAYEQYF.